The 2 T cell receptor beta chains given below trace back to one sample, sequenced in a study of human T cells and chemical hapten exposure. TCRdb re-analysed the RACE reads in MiXCR, keeping a single row per CDR3 protein. There are fewer than 200,000 distinct CDR3 sequences in the sample; nearly 30% occur only once, and less than 3% lies in the top ten. Time point meaning: pre-sensitization, week 0. Treatment of the sample: therapeutic diphenylcyclopropenone sensitization with weekly scalp DPC. Source: whole blood, taken in connection with sensitization to the hapten diphenylcyclopropenone (DPC). These TCRs come from a woman aged 25 to 39 with alopecia areata. Some clones in this sample may be carry-over from other donors' samples.

This clonotype was seen a few times. The J gene is TRBJ2-1, the V gene TRBV6-5, with TRBD2 matching over 12 bases. The length of the CDR3 is 14 residues. The ends lost 5 bases at V and 7 bases at J; junction bases unmatched: 3. The germline V gene encodes CDR1 MNHEY and CDR2 SVGAGI. CDR3 in amino acids: CASSASGGDNEQFF. The CDR3 DNA sequence: TGTGCCAGCAGTGCTAGCGGGGGGGATAATGAGCAGTTCTTC.

This clonotype was counted a few times. The J gene is TRBJ2-5, the V gene TRBV20-1; 11 bases fit TRBD2. With V trimmed by 4 bases and J by 5 bases, 6 bases remained unmatched. CDR1 DFQATT and CDR2 SNEGSKA come from the germline V gene (reference sequence). This CDR3 region has 14 residues. The CDR3 is CSATLAGGGETQYF. The CDR3 nucleotides are TGCAGTGCTACCCTAGCGGGAGGTGGTGAGACCCAGTACTTC.